These 21 T cell receptor beta chains originate from one sample sequenced in a study of blood T cell repertoires in COVID-19. The assay was immunoSEQ multiplex PCR, and TCRdb's table has in-frame clones only and misses some. This sample has roughly 250,000 clones, with roughly four fifths found just once. Sequenced sample: PBMCs or T cells enriched from blood (not recorded which). These receptors originate from a woman in her 40s who had been exposed to COVID-19.

The chain joins TRBV19 to TRBJ2-1; perhaps TRBD2 as D (5 bases). This CDR3 spans 14 amino acids. CDR1 is LNHDA, CDR2 SQIVND, per germline (reference sequence). V was shortened by 3 bases and J by 4 bases, with 10 bases between the two germline ends. CDR3 coding DNA: TGTGCCAGTAGTATTAGTAGGGAGTACAATGAGCAGTTCTTC. Encoded protein: CASSISREYNEQFF.

The gene calls are TRBV4-3 and TRBJ2-2; tentatively, D is TRBD1 (5 bases). Per germline, CDR1 LGHNA and CDR2 YSLEER. V lost 0 bases, J lost 1 base, and 9 bases lay in between. CDR3 size: 16 residues. The DNA of the CDR3 is TGCGCCAGCAGCCAAGATCAAGGACAGAACACCGGGGAGCTGTTTTTT. Amino acids: CASSQDQGQNTGELFF.

The J gene is TRBJ2-4, the V gene TRBV6-2 or TRBV6-3; 10 nucleotides align to TRBD1. The V gene end was trimmed by 0 bases and the J gene end by 1 base; junction bases not matched to a gene: 9. The CDR3 is 19 residues long. Germline V CDR1 and CDR2: MNHEY, SVGEGT. The CDR3 loop reads CASSYSIFGTGDAKNIQYF. Here the CDR3 DNA reads TGTGCCAGCAGTTACTCGATCTTTGGGACAGGGGATGCCAAAAACATTCAGTACTTC.

The chain links TRBV2 to TRBJ1-6; 10 positions match TRBD1. With V trimmed by 4 bases and J by 7 bases, 4 bases remained unmatched. The CDR3 contains 15 residues. CDR1 is SNHLY, CDR2 FYNNEI, per germline. The CDR3 DNA reads TGTGCCAGCAGTGGGGACAGGGGCGGAAATTCACCCCTCCACTTT. Amino acid sequence: CASSGDRGGNSPLHF.

This clone was counted a single time. V is TRBV19 and J is TRBJ1-5; D ambiguous. Per germline, CDR1 LNHDA and CDR2 SQIVND (reference sequence). V shed 6 bases and J shed 7 bases, with 13 bases lying between them. The CDR3 consists of 13 residues. The CDR3 DNA is TGTGCCAGTAGCCGGGTCTCGGGACAGCCCCAGCATTTT. This encodes CASSRVSGQPQHF.

V is TRBV27 and J is TRBJ2-5, with a possible D match to TRBD1 (6 bases). Germline V gene sequence: CDR1 MNHEY, CDR2 SMNVEV (reference sequence). The CDR3 extends over 16 amino acids. Trimming pared 2 bases from V and 5 bases from J, leaving 18 bases between. CDR3 loop: CASSLGGRTGGETQYF. The CDR3 DNA sequence: TGTGCCAGCAGTTTAGGGGGCCGAACCGGAGGTGAGACCCAGTACTTC.

This sequence joins TRBV27 and TRBJ1-1; D uncertain. V gave up 6 bases and J gave up 5 bases, with 19 bases separating them. Germline CDR1 MNHEY, CDR2 SMNVEV (reference sequence). The CDR3 has 15 residues. CDR3 residues: CASSLNSLSRTEAFF. The CDR3 DNA sequence: TGTGCCAGCAGCCTAAACTCCCTCTCGCGAACTGAAGCTTTCTTT.

This sequence joins TRBV7-2 and TRBJ1-2, with a possible D match to TRBD1 (5 bases). The germline V and J ends were trimmed by 1 base and 3 bases, with 15 bases remaining between them. There are 16 residues in the CDR3. The germline V gene encodes CDR1 SGHTA and CDR2 FQGNSA. The CDR3 loop reads CASSLGGQGSDYGYTF. The DNA of the CDR3 is TGTGCCAGCAGCTTAGGTGGGCAGGGTAGTGACTATGGCTACACCTTC.

The chain recombines TRBV4-1 with TRBJ2-7; 8 nucleotides match TRBD2. Germline CDR1 and CDR2: MGHRA and YSYEKL. V was pared by 1 base and J by 0 bases, with 8 bases of the junction left unmatched. This CDR3 region has 17 residues. The CDR3 loop reads CASSQGSSGATSYEQYF. For the CDR3, the DNA is TGCGCCAGCAGCCAAGGGAGTAGCGGGGCCACCTCCTACGAGCAGTACTTC.

The chain recombines TRBV5-1 with TRBJ1-3; TRBD1 might be the D (5 bases). Germline loops: CDR1 SGHRS, CDR2 YFSETQ. Deletions cut 6 bases from V and 0 bases from J, with 13 bases between. The CDR3 spans 15 residues. CDR3 sequence: CASTRGGASGNTIYF. CDR3 nucleotide sequence: TGCGCCAGCACCCGCGGTGGGGCCTCTGGAAACACCATATATTTT. Combining the CDR3 with reference TRBV5-1 and TRBJ1-3 gives the whole variable domain KAGVTQTPRYLIKTRGQQVTLSCSPISGHRSVSWYQQTPGQGLQFLFEYFSETQRNKGNFPGRFSGRQFSNSRSEMNVSTLELGDSALYLCASTRGGASGNTIYFGEGSWLTVV.

The V call is TRBV10-3, the J call TRBJ2-2, with 13 positions matching TRBD2. Germline V gene sequence: CDR1 ENHRY, CDR2 SYGVKD. J gave up 8 bases and V 7 bases, and 1 base lay outside the gene matches. CDR3 length: 13 amino acids. The CDR3 sequence: CAITGLAGGELFF. CDR3 sequence (DNA): TGTGCCATCACGGGACTAGCGGGGGGGGAGCTGTTTTTT.

The gene calls are TRBV5-4 and TRBJ1-5; 8 bases are a match to TRBD1. CDR3 length: 15 residues. Germline values: CDR1 SGHNT, CDR2 YYREEE (reference sequence). Trimming cost V 0 bases and J 6 bases; bases outside gene matches: 5. CDR3 protein: CASSLDRGKGQPQHF. Here the CDR3 DNA reads TGTGCCAGCAGCTTGGACAGGGGGAAGGGTCAGCCCCAGCATTTT.

The chain carries TRBV11-1 and TRBJ1-6; D call uncertain. The CDR3 sequence is 15 residues long. V dropped 5 bases and J dropped 5 bases, with 13 bases sitting between them. Germline V gene sequence: CDR1 SGHAT, CDR2 FQDESV (reference sequence). CDR3 DNA: TGTGCCAGCAGCGGAGGACGGGTAAATAATTCACCCCTCCACTTT. It encodes CASSGGRVNNSPLHF.

The V gene is TRBV11-2, the J gene TRBJ1-1; a possible D gene is TRBD1 (5 bases). V was cut by 4 bases and J by 8 bases, with 20 bases left in between. Germline CDR1 SGHAT, CDR2 FQNNGV. This CDR3 is built from 15 residues. This CDR3 reads CASSSHRRGAWEAFF. The CDR3 nucleotides read TGTGCCAGCAGCTCCCACCGGAGGGGCGCATGGGAAGCTTTCTTT.

In the case of this clone: Other DNA sequences in the sample encode the same CDR3. The V and J genes are TRBV6-6 and TRBJ2-5; no firm D call. The CDR3 has 11 amino acids. Looked up from germline, CDR1 is MNHNY and CDR2 is SVGAGI (reference sequence). V was trimmed by 4 bases and J by 5 bases, leaving 5 bases between them. As DNA, the CDR3 is TGTGCCAGCAGTTCCGGGGAGACCCAGTACTTC. Residues: CASSSGETQYF.

This clone was recorded only once. The rearrangement links TRBV14 to TRBJ2-3; 7 nucleotides match TRBD1. CDR1 is SGHDN, CDR2 FVKESK, per germline. CDR3 size: 16 residues. V shed 4 bases, J shed 2 bases, and the junction held 9 bases outside the gene matches. The CDR3 DNA follows: TGTGCCAGCAGCCGACTCACAGGGGAGTTCACAGATACGCAGTATTTT. Protein product: CASSRLTGEFTDTQYF.

The chain couples TRBV28 to TRBJ2-1; 10 bases fit TRBD2. The junction had 5 bases not matched to a gene; V was cut back by 2 bases and J by 4 bases. CDR3 length: 16 amino acids. In germline, CDR1 is MDHEN, CDR2 SYDVKM. CDR3 DNA: TGTGCCAGCAGTTTACGGGTAGCGGGGGGTTACAATGAGCAGTTCTTC. Translation: CASSLRVAGGYNEQFF. Full variable domain (missing parts from reference TRBV28 and TRBJ2-1): DVKVTQSSRYLVKRTGEKVFLECVQDMDHENMFWYRQDPGLGLRLIYFSYDVKMKEKGDIPEGYSVSREKKERFSLILESASTNQTSMYLCASSLRVAGGYNEQFFGPGTRLTVL.

This chain uses TRBV28 with TRBJ1-2, with TRBD1 matching 9 bases. The germline V gene encodes CDR1 MDHEN and CDR2 SYDVKM. The CDR3 spans 13 residues. J gave up 6 bases and V 8 bases, and 7 bases lay outside the gene matches. The CDR3: CASAPRTGDGYTF. DNA of the CDR3: TGTGCCAGCGCCCCCCGGACAGGGGATGGCTACACCTTC.

This sequence joins TRBV5-4 and TRBJ2-2, with TRBD1 as a possible D gene (5 bases). This CDR3 comprises 15 residues. The V and J ends lost 4 bases and 2 bases respectively, with 12 bases between them. CDR1 and CDR2 (germline): SGHNT, YYREEE (reference sequence). The CDR3 sequence is CASSPRTLNTGELFF. The DNA for the CDR3 is TGTGCCAGCAGCCCCCGGACACTCAACACCGGGGAGCTGTTTTTT.

The rearrangement uses TRBV27 and TRBJ2-7; either TRBD1 or TRBD2 may fit D (5 bases each). V was pared by 4 bases and J by 0 bases, with 10 bases between. This CDR3 is 14 amino acids long. Germline V gene lookup returns CDR1 MNHEY and CDR2 SMNVEV (reference sequence). This chain's CDR3 is CASSSSGPSYEQYF. CDR3 sequence (DNA): TGTGCCAGCAGTTCATCGGGGCCCTCCTACGAGCAGTACTTC.

The CDR3 DNA follows: TGTGCCAGCAGCACCCGACAGGGGCGCAACTTGAACACTGAAGCTTTCTTT. Translation gives CASSTRQGRNLNTEAFF. V is TRBV21-1 and J is TRBJ1-1; TRBD1, as called in the table, went unchecked against the DNA. TRBV21-1 is a pseudogene segment. The CDR3 length is 17 residues.